This is a list of T cell receptor beta chains from one sample in a study of blood T cell repertoires in COVID-19. Data came from immunoSEQ multiplex PCR; TCRdb stores just in-frame clones and leaves some out. The repertoire holds a few hundred thousand clones, 80% to 90% seen once, with 1% to 1.3% in the top ten. What was sequenced was PBMCs or T cells enriched from blood (not recorded which). These receptors originate from a man between 25 and 39 years old who had recovered from COVID-19. CDR3s include the opening cysteine and the closing phenylalanine or tryptophan. Fields, in order: clone size, V gene, D gene, J gene, CDR3 DNA, CDR3 protein. The D gene is left open where the match is weak. Part of the rows lack a size; the others show once, few, many or a class for expanded clones.

abundance: NA; v_gene: TRBV13; d_gene: NA; j_gene: TRBJ1-1; CDR3nt: TGTGCCAGCAGCTTAGCCTTTATGAACACTGAAGCTTTCTTT; CDR3aa: CASSLAFMNTEAFF
abundance: NA; v_gene: TRBV28; d_gene: TRBD2; j_gene: TRBJ2-7; CDR3nt: TGTGCCAGCAGTTCTAGCGGGATGCGCGAGCAGTACTTC; CDR3aa: CASSSSGMREQYF
abundance: NA; v_gene: TRBV15; d_gene: NA; j_gene: TRBJ2-1; CDR3nt: TGTGCCACCAGCAGAGATCTGGGCGGGTCACCTTACAATGAGCAGTTCTTC; CDR3aa: CATSRDLGGSPYNEQFF
abundance: NA; v_gene: TRBV7-2; d_gene: NA; j_gene: TRBJ2-1; CDR3nt: TGTGCCAGCAGCCCCCTCATTTGGGGGGAAAGCTCCTACAATGAGCAGTTCTTC; CDR3aa: CASSPLIWGESSYNEQFF
abundance: NA; v_gene: TRBV24-1; d_gene: TRBD1; j_gene: TRBJ1-2; CDR3nt: TGTGCCACCAGTGACACCGGGACAGGGGGCTATGGCTACACCTTC; CDR3aa: CATSDTGTGGYGYTF
abundance: NA; v_gene: TRBV2; d_gene: NA; j_gene: TRBJ1-5; CDR3nt: TGTGCCAGCAGTGATTGGGCACTGAATCAGCCCCAGCATTTT; CDR3aa: CASSDWALNQPQHF
abundance: NA; v_gene: TRBV28; d_gene: TRBD1; j_gene: TRBJ2-2; CDR3nt: TGTGCCACCCGCCCACGACAGGGGAAGAACACCGGGGAGCTGTTTTTT; CDR3aa: CATRPRQGKNTGELFF
abundance: NA; v_gene: TRBV28; d_gene: NA; j_gene: TRBJ2-7; CDR3nt: TGTGCCAGCAGTCCCTCCGAACTAGCCTACGAGCAGTACTTC; CDR3aa: CASSPSELAYEQYF
abundance: NA; v_gene: TRBV10-1; d_gene: NA; j_gene: TRBJ2-7; CDR3nt: TGCGCCAGCAGTGATACGGGGTCAACCTACGAGCAGTACTTC; CDR3aa: CASSDTGSTYEQYF
abundance: once; v_gene: TRBV3-1/TRBV3-2; d_gene: NA; j_gene: TRBJ1-1; CDR3nt: TGTGCCAGCAGCCAGGATGGCCCAGGCGCTGAAGCTTTCTTT; CDR3aa: CASSQDGPGAEAFF
abundance: once; v_gene: TRBV7-2; d_gene: NA; j_gene: TRBJ2-5; CDR3nt: TGTGCCAGCAGTTACGGGGGGCGAGAGACCCAGTACTTC; CDR3aa: CASSYGGRETQYF
abundance: NA; v_gene: TRBV13; d_gene: NA; j_gene: TRBJ1-1; CDR3nt: TGTGCCAGCAGCCCCGGGACACAGAACACTGAAGCTTTCTTT; CDR3aa: CASSPGTQNTEAFF
abundance: NA; v_gene: TRBV14; d_gene: TRBD1; j_gene: TRBJ1-4; CDR3nt: TGTGCCAGCAGCCAAACAGGGGCTGAAAAACTGTTTTTT; CDR3aa: CASSQTGAEKLFF
abundance: NA; v_gene: TRBV9; d_gene: TRBD2; j_gene: TRBJ2-1; CDR3nt: TGTGCCAGCAGCGACTCCCTTAGCGGGACGGGCAATGAGCAGTTCTTC; CDR3aa: CASSDSLSGTGNEQFF
abundance: once; v_gene: TRBV7-9; d_gene: TRBD1; j_gene: TRBJ1-1; CDR3nt: TGTGCCAGCGATACTAGACAGGGTTATATTCTTGAAGCTTTCTTT; CDR3aa: CASDTRQGYILEAFF
abundance: once; v_gene: TRBV10-1; d_gene: TRBD2; j_gene: TRBJ2-3; CDR3nt: TGCGCCAGCAGTGAGTCTACTAGCGGGAGAATATATGATACGCAGTATTTT; CDR3aa: CASSESTSGRIYDTQYF
abundance: NA; v_gene: TRBV7-3; d_gene: TRBD2; j_gene: TRBJ2-2; CDR3nt: TGTGCCAGCAGCCCGGGACTAGTCAACACCGGGGAGCTGTTTTTT; CDR3aa: CASSPGLVNTGELFF
abundance: NA; v_gene: TRBV24-1; d_gene: NA; j_gene: TRBJ1-1; CDR3nt: TGTGCCACCAGTGGCGGACCAACAGGAAAGACTGAAGCTTTCTTT; CDR3aa: CATSGGPTGKTEAFF
abundance: NA; v_gene: TRBV28; d_gene: TRBD1; j_gene: TRBJ1-4; CDR3nt: TGTGCCAGCAGATGGACAGGGGGCGGTCAAAAACTGTTTTTT; CDR3aa: CASRWTGGGQKLFF
abundance: NA; v_gene: TRBV11-3; d_gene: NA; j_gene: TRBJ1-1; CDR3nt: TGTGCCCGCAGCCCGGGGGGGGGACTGAACACTGAAGCTTTCTTT; CDR3aa: CARSPGGGLNTEAFF
abundance: NA; v_gene: TRBV4-1; d_gene: NA; j_gene: TRBJ2-3; CDR3nt: TGCGCCAGCAGCCAAGGCCCTCCGGGAGACCTTTTAGATACGCAGTATTTT; CDR3aa: CASSQGPPGDLLDTQYF
abundance: NA; v_gene: TRBV5-1; d_gene: NA; j_gene: TRBJ1-1; CDR3nt: TGCGCCAGCAGCTTGGACTTCCCGAACACTGAAGCTTTCTTT; CDR3aa: CASSLDFPNTEAFF
abundance: NA; v_gene: TRBV5-6; d_gene: TRBD1; j_gene: TRBJ1-5; CDR3nt: TGTGCCAGCAGCTTGGCCCGGACAGGACTTAGCAATCAGCCCCAGCATTTT; CDR3aa: CASSLARTGLSNQPQHF
abundance: NA; v_gene: TRBV4-1; d_gene: NA; j_gene: TRBJ2-3; CDR3nt: TGCGCCAGCAGCCAAGAACAGAGCACAGATACGCAGTATTTT; CDR3aa: CASSQEQSTDTQYF
abundance: once; v_gene: TRBV28; d_gene: NA; j_gene: TRBJ1-1; CDR3nt: TGTGCCAGCTTACCTAACAGGGTGTTAACTGAAGCTTTCTTT; CDR3aa: CASLPNRVLTEAFF
abundance: NA; v_gene: TRBV5-8; d_gene: NA; j_gene: TRBJ2-7; CDR3nt: TGTGCCAGCAGCTTGAGTCAGGGAGGCTACGAGCAGTACTTC; CDR3aa: CASSLSQGGYEQYF
abundance: NA; v_gene: TRBV2; d_gene: NA; j_gene: TRBJ1-6; CDR3nt: TGTGCCAGCCGGGAGGGTGGCGTTGGGAATTCACCCCTCCACTTT; CDR3aa: CASREGGVGNSPLHF
abundance: once; v_gene: TRBV30; d_gene: NA; j_gene: TRBJ1-2; CDR3nt: TGTGCCCTAGTACTAAACTATGGCTACACCTTC; CDR3aa: CALVLNYGYTF
abundance: NA; v_gene: TRBV20-1; d_gene: TRBD2; j_gene: TRBJ2-4; CDR3nt: TGCAGTGCTAGTGGGCGGGAGGGCCAATACATTCAGTACTTC; CDR3aa: CSASGREGQYIQYF
abundance: NA; v_gene: TRBV27; d_gene: NA; j_gene: TRBJ1-5; CDR3nt: TGTGCCAGCAGCCCCCTCACAAATCAGCCCCAGCATTTT; CDR3aa: CASSPLTNQPQHF
abundance: few; v_gene: TRBV18; d_gene: NA; j_gene: TRBJ1-2; CDR3nt: TGTGCCAGCTCACCACCATCTGGACAGAAGACCTATGGCTACACCTTC; CDR3aa: CASSPPSGQKTYGYTF
abundance: NA; v_gene: TRBV4-1; d_gene: NA; j_gene: TRBJ2-2; CDR3nt: TGCGCCAGCAGTTCAAGGGGAGGGGGAGGGCCGCTATGGGAGCTGTTTTTT; CDR3aa: CASSSRGGGGPLWELFF
abundance: NA; v_gene: TRBV18; d_gene: TRBD1; j_gene: TRBJ1-2; CDR3nt: TGTGCCAGCTCAGATCAGGGGGCTAATGGCTACACCTTC; CDR3aa: CASSDQGANGYTF
abundance: NA; v_gene: TRBV7-2; d_gene: NA; j_gene: TRBJ1-5; CDR3nt: TGTGCCAGCAGCTTATCCCGGGATAATCAGCCCCAGCATTTT; CDR3aa: CASSLSRDNQPQHF
abundance: NA; v_gene: TRBV28; d_gene: NA; j_gene: TRBJ2-7; CDR3nt: TGTGCCAGCAGCCATCCTACGGGATACGAGCAGTACTTC; CDR3aa: CASSHPTGYEQYF
abundance: NA; v_gene: TRBV2; d_gene: TRBD2; j_gene: TRBJ2-2; CDR3nt: TGTGCCAGCAGTGGACTAGCGGGAGGGAACACCGGGGAGCTGTTTTTT; CDR3aa: CASSGLAGGNTGELFF
abundance: NA; v_gene: TRBV2; d_gene: TRBD1; j_gene: TRBJ2-2; CDR3nt: TGTGCCAGCAGTGAATGGGACAGGGGGTTCCCCGGGGAGCTGTTTTTT; CDR3aa: CASSEWDRGFPGELFF
abundance: once; v_gene: TRBV7-6; d_gene: TRBD2; j_gene: TRBJ2-2; CDR3nt: TGTGCCAGCAGCTTAGTGGCTAGCGGGAGTGGGGGCACCGGGGAGCTGTTTTTT; CDR3aa: CASSLVASGSGGTGELFF
abundance: NA; v_gene: TRBV2; d_gene: NA; j_gene: TRBJ1-2; CDR3nt: TGTGCCAGCAGTGAGTCGCAGGCGTTCTATGGCTACACCTTC; CDR3aa: CASSESQAFYGYTF
abundance: NA; v_gene: TRBV20-1; d_gene: TRBD1; j_gene: TRBJ1-2; CDR3nt: TGCAGTGCTAGTGCTCCGGGACAGGGGGCAGGCGGCTACACCTTC; CDR3aa: CSASAPGQGAGGYTF
abundance: NA; v_gene: TRBV7-2; d_gene: TRBD2; j_gene: TRBJ2-1; CDR3nt: TGTGCCAGCAGCTTAGACACTAGCGGGAGCAATGAGCAGTTCTTC; CDR3aa: CASSLDTSGSNEQFF
abundance: NA; v_gene: TRBV2; d_gene: NA; j_gene: TRBJ1-5; CDR3nt: TGTGCCAGCAGTGTAGGGGGACAGCCCCAGCATTTT; CDR3aa: CASSVGGQPQHF
abundance: NA; v_gene: TRBV3-1/TRBV3-2; d_gene: NA; j_gene: TRBJ1-6; CDR3nt: TGTGCCAGCAGCCAAGGGGGGAGGAGTCCACCCCTCCACTTT; CDR3aa: CASSQGGRSPPLHF
abundance: NA; v_gene: TRBV27; d_gene: NA; j_gene: TRBJ2-7; CDR3nt: TGTGCCAGCAGTTTGGGGCGCTCCTACGAGCAGTACTTC; CDR3aa: CASSLGRSYEQYF
abundance: NA; v_gene: TRBV28; d_gene: NA; j_gene: TRBJ1-2; CDR3nt: TGTGCCAGCAGACCTCCCGAGGCAAGCGTCTATGGCTACACCTTC; CDR3aa: CASRPPEASVYGYTF
abundance: NA; v_gene: TRBV6-1; d_gene: TRBD2; j_gene: TRBJ2-3; CDR3nt: TGTGCCAGCAGTGATAGCGGGAGTAGTAGAGATACGCAGTATTTT; CDR3aa: CASSDSGSSRDTQYF
abundance: NA; v_gene: TRBV27; d_gene: NA; j_gene: TRBJ1-5; CDR3nt: TGTGCCAGCAGGGGGCGCTGGAGCAATCAGCCCCAGCATTTT; CDR3aa: CASRGRWSNQPQHF
abundance: NA; v_gene: TRBV3-1/TRBV3-2; d_gene: NA; j_gene: TRBJ2-1; CDR3nt: TGTGCCAGCAGCCAAACACAGGGTACTGAGCAGTTCTTC; CDR3aa: CASSQTQGTEQFF
abundance: NA; v_gene: TRBV2; d_gene: NA; j_gene: TRBJ2-7; CDR3nt: TGTGCCAGCAGTGAAAATGGCAGGGTCTACGAGCAGTACTTC; CDR3aa: CASSENGRVYEQYF
abundance: NA; v_gene: TRBV5-8; d_gene: NA; j_gene: TRBJ2-3; CDR3nt: TGTGCCAGCAGCTTGGTTCGAGATACGCAGTATTTT; CDR3aa: CASSLVRDTQYF
abundance: NA; v_gene: TRBV4-2; d_gene: NA; j_gene: TRBJ1-1; CDR3nt: TGTGCCAGCAGCCCTCGGGTCAGCCCTACGAACACTGAAGCTTTCTTT; CDR3aa: CASSPRVSPTNTEAFF
abundance: NA; v_gene: TRBV9; d_gene: TRBD1; j_gene: TRBJ1-3; CDR3nt: TGTGCCAGCAGCGCTAATACAGGGGCCTCTGGAAACACCATATATTTT; CDR3aa: CASSANTGASGNTIYF
abundance: NA; v_gene: TRBV30; d_gene: TRBD2; j_gene: TRBJ2-3; CDR3nt: TGTGCCTGGAGTTGGGCGGGAGCCAGGGATACGCAGTATTTT; CDR3aa: CAWSWAGARDTQYF
abundance: NA; v_gene: TRBV7-9; d_gene: NA; j_gene: TRBJ2-3; CDR3nt: TGTGCCAGCAGCTTCTATGCGGAAGATACGCAGTATTTT; CDR3aa: CASSFYAEDTQYF